These 23 T cell receptor beta chains share one sample of origin, sequenced in a study of shared clonotypes between healthy human individuals. TCRdb's copy holds only in-frame clones and misses some; the assay was immunoSEQ multiplex PCR. This table has millions of clones, just under 95% appearing once. Naivety among CD8 cells was defined by CD45RO negativity and positive CCR7 selection, thereby excluding terminally differentiated effector memory CD45RA+ cells. The sequencing input was naive CD8+ T cells sorted from blood. Source of these receptors: a man younger than 35 in good health.

V is TRBV6-1 and J is TRBJ1-1; TRBD1 is a possible D gene (5 bases). Germline V gives CDR1 MNHNS, CDR2 SASEGT. V was pared by 7 bases and J by 7 bases, with 13 bases between. The CDR3 has 12 residues. For the CDR3, the DNA is TGTGCCAGCATTGGGGGAAGTAGTGAAGCTTTCTTT. Its translation is CASIGGSSEAFF.

The J gene is TRBJ2-7, the V gene TRBV11-2; 14 positions match TRBD2. Germline CDR1 is SGHAT and CDR2 is FQNNGV. The CDR3 is 15 residues long. The junction had 3 bases not matched to a gene; V was cut back by 5 bases and J by 3 bases. The CDR3 bases are TGTGCCAGCAGCCAGACTAGCGGGGGGGACTACGAGCAGTACTTC. It encodes CASSQTSGGDYEQYF.

The chain has TRBV6-6 and TRBJ2-7; weak D call: TRBD2 (5 bases). CDR1 is MNHNY, CDR2 SVGAGI, per germline (reference sequence). With 0 bases removed from V and 7 bases from J, the gap between germline ends came to 13 bases. This CDR3 contains 14 residues. The CDR3 loop reads CASSYSAGTGEQYF. The CDR3 DNA follows: TGTGCCAGCAGTTACTCTGCCGGAACGGGGGAGCAGTACTTC.

As regards this clone: In the same sample, other DNA sequences code for this CDR3. The chain carries TRBV9 and TRBJ2-7; D call uncertain. This CDR3 is built from 13 residues. Looked up from germline, CDR1 is SGDLS and CDR2 is YYNGEE. The V gene lost 0 bases and the J gene lost 1 base, with 5 bases spanning the gap. The CDR3 DNA is TGTGCCAGCAGCGTAGGAGGATCCTACGAGCAGTACTTC. Residues: CASSVGGSYEQYF.

V usage is TRBV7-3 and J usage is TRBJ2-2; D is perhaps TRBD2 (5 bases). Germline-derived CDR1 and CDR2 are SGHTA and FQGTGA. The CDR3 has 15 amino acids. Deletions cut 2 bases from V and 3 bases from J, with 10 bases between. Here the CDR3 DNA reads TGTGCCAGCAGCTTAGCTGGGAGCTACACCGGGGAGCTGTTTTTT. Amino acids: CASSLAGSYTGELFF.

V usage is TRBV5-4 and J usage is TRBJ2-1, with 10 bases fitting TRBD2. V dropped 0 bases and J dropped 6; count of bases not matched to a gene: 6. There are 16 residues in the CDR3. Germline V lookup: CDR1 SGHNT, CDR2 YYREEE (reference sequence). The CDR3 region is CASSLAGTSVFNEQFF. In DNA, the CDR3 is TGTGCCAGCAGCTTGGCCGGGACTAGCGTTTTCAATGAGCAGTTCTTC.

The rearrangement uses TRBV30 and TRBJ2-7, with 8 bases aligning to TRBD1. The CDR3 length is 15 residues. Germline V gene lookup returns CDR1 GTSNPN and CDR2 SVGIG (reference sequence). V was clipped by 2 bases and J by 4 bases; unmatched bases: 10. The CDR3 nucleotides are TGTGCCTGGAGTACCGGACAGGGAGTCTTGTACGAGCAGTACTTC. This sequence encodes CAWSTGQGVLYEQYF.

Comment on this clone: Other DNA sequences in the sample encode the same CDR3. The chain recombines TRBV2 with TRBJ1-1; the D is unclear. Between the trimmed V and J ends, which lost 2 bases and 4 bases, there was a span of 5 bases. Looked up from germline, CDR1 is SNHLY and CDR2 is FYNNEI. This CDR3 comprises 12 residues. CDR3 nucleotides: TGTGCCAGCAGTGAAATGGCCACTGAAGCTTTCTTT. It specifies CASSEMATEAFF. The variable domain in full, completed from reference TRBV2 and TRBJ1-1, reads EPEVTQTPSHQVTQMGQEVILRCVPISNHLYFYWYRQILGQKVEFLVSFYNNEISEKSEIFDDQFSVERPDGSNFTLKIRSTKLEDSAMYFCASSEMATEAFFGQGTRLTVV.

The V gene is TRBV4-3, the J gene TRBJ2-3, with 10 bases that match TRBD2. Trimming took 0 bases from V and 3 from J; bases not matched to a gene: 3. This CDR3 is built from 16 residues. CDR1 and CDR2 from the germline V gene are LGHNA and YSLEER. The CDR3 DNA sequence: TGCGCCAGCAGCCAAGATTTTAGCGGGAGGACAGATACGCAGTATTTT. Protein sequence: CASSQDFSGRTDTQYF.

J is TRBJ1-2 and V is TRBV7-8; D may be TRBD1 (6 bases). The ends were cut back, 0 bases at V and 8 bases at J, with 16 bases in the middle. Looked up from germline, CDR1 is SGHVS and CDR2 is FQNEAQ. This CDR3 comprises 15 residues. The CDR3: CASSLALDSSPGYTF. CDR3 coding DNA: TGTGCCAGCAGCTTAGCTTTGGACAGCTCCCCGGGCTACACCTTC.

As for this clone: The junction and the germline gene differ at one end; a read error may be behind it. The gene calls are TRBV11-3 and TRBJ2-7; 15 nucleotides match TRBD2. The CDR3 has 16 residues. Germline V gene sequence: CDR1 SGHNT, CDR2 YENEEA. The chain's CDR3 is CASSSGLAGGPIQQCF. The CDR3 coding sequence is TGTGCCAGCAGCTCGGGACTAGCGGGAGGACCTATTCAGCAGTGCTTC.

The chain employs TRBV7-9 and TRBJ2-3, with D possibly being TRBD1 or TRBD2 (6 bases each). The length of the CDR3 is 14 residues. Trimming pared 1 base from V and 6 bases from J, leaving 11 bases between. The germline V gene has CDR1 SEHNR and CDR2 FQNEAQ (reference sequence). CDR3 nucleotide sequence: TGTGCCAGCAGCTTAGAGGGGGGTAAGGATACGCAGTATTTT. The encoded protein is CASSLEGGKDTQYF.

This chain connects TRBV4-1 to TRBJ2-7, with TRBD1 matching 7 bases. Losses at the gene ends were 4 bases for V and 4 bases for J; bases not matched to a gene: 13. Germline CDR1 MGHRA, CDR2 YSYEKL. The CDR3 extends over 16 amino acids. Here the CDR3 DNA reads TGCGCCAGCAGCCCGTGGGACACAGGGGTCCCTTACGAGCAGTACTTC. The encoded protein is CASSPWDTGVPYEQYF.

This clone was observed once. The genes are TRBV6-1 and TRBJ2-5; 8 positions agree with TRBD1. The CDR3 loop spans 13 amino acids. The V gene's germline CDR1 is MNHNS and CDR2 SASEGT. The V gene end was trimmed by 6 bases and the J gene end by 5 bases; junction bases not matched to a gene: 5. The CDR3, as DNA: TGTGCCAGCAGGGATACAGGGGGGGAGACCCAGTACTTC. This encodes CASRDTGGETQYF.

The chain has TRBV6-5 and TRBJ1-2; 8 bases fit TRBD1. The CDR3 runs to 15 residues. CDR1 and CDR2 from the germline V gene are MNHEY and SVGAGI. The ends lost 2 bases at V and 4 bases at J; junction bases unmatched: 6. DNA of the CDR3: TGTGCCAGCAGTTACAGTCGGACAGGGATCTATGGCTACACCTTC. Encoded protein: CASSYSRTGIYGYTF.

The chain combines TRBV7-2 with TRBJ1-6; 12 bases agree with TRBD1. Trimming removed 7 bases from V and 7 bases from J; junction bases left unmatched: 5. Germline V CDR1 and CDR2: SGHTA, FQGNSA. This CDR3 is built from 15 residues. In DNA form, the CDR3 reads TGTGCCAGCACCCAGGGACAGGGGGCAAATTCACCCCTCCACTTT. Residues: CASTQGQGANSPLHF.

The genes are TRBV7-6 and TRBJ2-7, with D possibly being TRBD2 (6 bases). This CDR3 is 14 amino acids long. Trimming pared 4 bases from V and 4 bases from J, leaving 14 bases between. Germline CDR1 is SGHVS and CDR2 is FNYEAQ. DNA of the CDR3: TGTGCCAGCAGCTCCCCCCTCGGGGGATACGAGCAGTACTTC. Its protein is CASSSPLGGYEQYF.

The V and J genes are TRBV4-3 and TRBJ2-1, with TRBD1 as a possible D gene (5 bases). The CDR3 length is 13 residues. Germline values: CDR1 LGHNA, CDR2 YSLEER. Trimming shortened V by 1 base and J by 8 bases, and 9 bases separated the two germline ends. The CDR3: CASSQAQGHEQFF. As DNA, the CDR3 is TGCGCCAGCAGCCAAGCCCAGGGCCATGAGCAGTTCTTC.

The chain joins TRBV5-6 to TRBJ2-1, with D possibly matching TRBD1 (5 bases). Germline-derived CDR1 and CDR2 are SGHDT and YYEEEE. The ends were cut back, 0 bases at V and 5 bases at J, with 12 bases in the middle. This CDR3 spans 15 amino acids. The CDR3 sequence: CASSLAIDSHNEQFF. The CDR3 coding sequence is TGTGCCAGCAGCTTGGCGATAGACAGTCACAATGAGCAGTTCTTC.

This chain joins TRBV9 and TRBJ2-1; 7 bases map to TRBD2. Germline V lookup: CDR1 SGDLS, CDR2 YYNGEE. The CDR3 totals 16 residues. Germline trimming cut 4 bases from V and 4 bases from J; bases unmatched to any gene: 11. For the CDR3, the DNA is TGTGCCAGCAGCTCCACCGCCGGGACTACTTACAATGAGCAGTTCTTC. Translating gives CASSSTAGTTYNEQFF. Filled out from reference TRBV9 and TRBJ2-1, the complete variable domain reads DSGVTQTPKHLITATGQRVTLRCSPRSGDLSVYWYQQSLDQGLQFLIQYYNGEERAKGNILERFSAQQFPDLHSELNLSSLELGDSALYFCASSSTAGTTYNEQFFGPGTRLTVL.

The CDR3, as DNA: TGCAGCGTTATACACCTCTATGGCTACACCTTC. Amino acids: CSVIHLYGYTF. The genes are TRBV29-1 and TRBJ1-2; D remains unclear. V dropped 5 bases and J dropped 4 bases, with 8 bases sitting between them. Germline V gene sequence: CDR1 SQVTM, CDR2 ANQGSEA. This CDR3 contains 11 residues.

This clone was counted once. The chain has TRBV7-2 and TRBJ2-7, with D perhaps TRBD1 (6 bases). The germline gives CDR1 SGHTA, CDR2 FQGNSA. V lost 5 bases, J lost 3 bases, and 17 bases lay in between. The CDR3 runs 15 residues. The CDR3 here is CASSQSFGQNYEQYF. CDR3 in DNA: TGTGCCAGCAGCCAGTCCTTCGGACAGAACTACGAGCAGTACTTC.

The chain uses TRBV7-6 and TRBJ1-2, with D possibly TRBD1 on 6 matching bases. Germline values: CDR1 SGHVS, CDR2 FNYEAQ. The V gene lost 5 bases and the J gene lost 6 bases, with 16 bases spanning the gap. The CDR3 is made up of 14 amino acids. CDR3 DNA: TGTGCCAGCAGCCCAGAACAGGGTCCCGATGGCTACACCTTC. This encodes CASSPEQGPDGYTF.